The rows below give T cell receptor beta chains drawn from one sample of a study of blood T cell repertoires in COVID-19. Measured with immunoSEQ multiplex PCR; TCRdb has only the in-frame clones, and not every one. Of tens of thousands of clones listed, about nine tenths are singletons. The source material was peripheral blood. The receptors come from an elderly woman with COVID-19, enrolled during active disease. Both conserved end residues are part of each CDR3. The order of the fields is J gene, clone size, V gene, D gene, CDR3 DNA, CDR3 protein. D genes are given only for firm matches. The size entry is marked missing in some rows and otherwise reads once, few, many or a size class.

J gene: TRBJ2-5; clone size: NA; V gene: TRBV5-6; D gene: TRBD2; CDR3 DNA: TGTGCCAGCAGCTTGTTAGCGGGGGGGTTCCAAGAGACCCAGTACTTC; CDR3 protein: CASSLLAGGFQETQYF
J gene: TRBJ1-1; clone size: NA; V gene: TRBV9; D gene: NA; CDR3 DNA: TGTGCCAGCAGCGTTTACCCGGGATCGAACACTGAAGCTTTCTTT; CDR3 protein: CASSVYPGSNTEAFF
J gene: TRBJ2-5; clone size: NA; V gene: TRBV24-1; D gene: NA; CDR3 DNA: TGTGCCACCAGTGATTCTCAGGGAGGGACCCAGTACTTC; CDR3 protein: CATSDSQGGTQYF
J gene: TRBJ1-5; clone size: NA; V gene: TRBV6-1; D gene: TRBD1; CDR3 DNA: TGTGCCAGCAAGGACAGGGCGGGCCAGCCCCAGCATTTT; CDR3 protein: CASKDRAGQPQHF
J gene: TRBJ1-2; clone size: NA; V gene: TRBV27; D gene: NA; CDR3 DNA: TGTGCCAGCAGTTTAAAAGGGGCTGGCTATGGCTACACCTTC; CDR3 protein: CASSLKGAGYGYTF
J gene: TRBJ1-2; clone size: NA; V gene: TRBV9; D gene: TRBD1; CDR3 DNA: TGTGCCAGCAGCGGTCTCAGGGGGCTCGGCTACACCTTC; CDR3 protein: CASSGLRGLGYTF
J gene: TRBJ1-2; clone size: NA; V gene: TRBV6-6; D gene: TRBD1; CDR3 DNA: TGTGCCAGCAGTCAGCCCGGACAGGCTTGGGGCTACACCTTC; CDR3 protein: CASSQPGQAWGYTF
J gene: TRBJ2-5; clone size: NA; V gene: TRBV4-1; D gene: TRBD1; CDR3 DNA: TGCGCCAGCAGCCAAAGGGGGACCGGGACAGGGGGCTTGGAGACCCAGTACTTC; CDR3 protein: CASSQRGTGTGGLETQYF
J gene: TRBJ2-1; clone size: NA; V gene: TRBV25-1; D gene: NA; CDR3 DNA: TGTGCCAGCAGTGAAGGCAGGGAGCAGTTCTTC; CDR3 protein: CASSEGREQFF
J gene: TRBJ1-2; clone size: NA; V gene: TRBV3-1/TRBV3-2; D gene: TRBD1; CDR3 DNA: TGTGCCAGCAGCCAAGAGGGACAGCTGAAATATGGCTACACCTTC; CDR3 protein: CASSQEGQLKYGYTF
J gene: TRBJ1-6; clone size: few; V gene: TRBV5-1; D gene: TRBD1; CDR3 DNA: TGCGCCAGCAGCTTTACACAGGGGCCTAATTCACCCCTCCACTTT; CDR3 protein: CASSFTQGPNSPLHF
J gene: TRBJ1-1; clone size: NA; V gene: TRBV19; D gene: TRBD1; CDR3 DNA: TGTGCCAGTAGTATTCGGACAGGGGTCACTGAAGCTTTCTTT; CDR3 protein: CASSIRTGVTEAFF
J gene: TRBJ1-3; clone size: NA; V gene: TRBV5-5; D gene: NA; CDR3 DNA: TGTGCCAGCAGCTTCGGTCTTGCTTCTTCTGGAAACACCATATATTTT; CDR3 protein: CASSFGLASSGNTIYF
J gene: TRBJ2-5; clone size: NA; V gene: TRBV9; D gene: NA; CDR3 DNA: TGTGCCAGCAGCGTAGCCCCAGCGAAAGAGACCCAGTACTTC; CDR3 protein: CASSVAPAKETQYF
J gene: TRBJ1-2; clone size: NA; V gene: TRBV30; D gene: TRBD1; CDR3 DNA: TGTGCCTGGAGTGATGCGGGACAGATCTATGGCTACACCTTC; CDR3 protein: CAWSDAGQIYGYTF
J gene: TRBJ2-3; clone size: NA; V gene: TRBV3-1/TRBV3-2; D gene: NA; CDR3 DNA: TGTGCCAGCAGCCCGGGGGGCGGCACAGATACGCAGTATTTT; CDR3 protein: CASSPGGGTDTQYF
J gene: TRBJ2-1; clone size: few; V gene: TRBV18; D gene: TRBD2; CDR3 DNA: TGTGCCAGCTCACTGGGGACTAGCGGGGGGCGCGGTGAGCAGTTCTTC; CDR3 protein: CASSLGTSGGRGEQFF
J gene: TRBJ2-5; clone size: NA; V gene: TRBV4-2; D gene: NA; CDR3 DNA: TGTGCCAGCAGCCAAGTATCAGGGCAGGGAGAGACCCAGTACTTC; CDR3 protein: CASSQVSGQGETQYF
J gene: TRBJ1-1; clone size: NA; V gene: TRBV29-1; D gene: TRBD1; CDR3 DNA: TGCAGCGTCTACGACAGGGGCGGCACTGAAGCTTTCTTT; CDR3 protein: CSVYDRGGTEAFF
J gene: TRBJ2-3; clone size: NA; V gene: TRBV7-3; D gene: NA; CDR3 DNA: TGTGCCAGCAGCTCAAACGGACAGTATCCGCAGTATTTT; CDR3 protein: CASSSNGQYPQYF
J gene: TRBJ2-2; clone size: NA; V gene: TRBV15; D gene: NA; CDR3 DNA: TGTGCCACCAGCAGAGGGGGCGCACCCGGGACAACTACGAACACCGGGGAGCTGTTTTTT; CDR3 protein: CATSRGGAPGTTTNTGELFF
J gene: TRBJ1-2; clone size: NA; V gene: TRBV5-4; D gene: TRBD1; CDR3 DNA: TGTGCCAGCACCGGGACAGGGGAGGGCTATGGCTACACCTTC; CDR3 protein: CASTGTGEGYGYTF
J gene: TRBJ2-1; clone size: NA; V gene: TRBV6-2/TRBV6-3; D gene: NA; CDR3 DNA: TGTGCCAGCAGTTCAGACCCGTCAAACGGGGATGAGCAGTTCTTC; CDR3 protein: CASSSDPSNGDEQFF
J gene: TRBJ2-2; clone size: NA; V gene: TRBV5-1; D gene: NA; CDR3 DNA: TGCGCCAGCAGCTTGGTTTTCGGGGCGAACACCGGGGAGCTGTTTTTT; CDR3 protein: CASSLVFGANTGELFF
J gene: TRBJ1-1; clone size: NA; V gene: TRBV7-9; D gene: NA; CDR3 DNA: TGTGCCAGCAGCTTAGTCCTGGCAGGAACGAACACTGAAGCTTTCTTT; CDR3 protein: CASSLVLAGTNTEAFF